Listed below are T cell receptor beta chains from one sample, sequenced in a study of shared clonotypes between healthy human individuals. The assay was immunoSEQ multiplex PCR, and TCRdb's table has in-frame clones only and misses some. The repertoire has nearly 600,000 clones, roughly 95% of them found once; the top ten carry less than 0.13%. What was sequenced was naive CD8+ T cells sorted from blood. These receptors all stem from a woman between 25 and 40 years old in good health. Each CDR3 is given with its conserved first and last residue. D genes are given only for firm matches. The listing skips clone size in some rows; elsewhere it reads once, few, many or a size class.

D: -; J: TRBJ2-7; V: TRBV19; size: -; DNA: TGTGCCAGTAGTATAGACCTAGCCTACGAGCAGTACTTC; CDR3: CASSIDLAYEQYF
D: -; J: TRBJ2-3; V: TRBV19; size: -; DNA: TGTGCCAGTAGTTTCTGGGAGTTGGCAGATACGCAGTATTTT; CDR3: CASSFWELADTQYF
D: -; J: TRBJ1-2; V: TRBV29-1; size: once; DNA: TGCAGCGTTGAAGCAGGGGCTGGCTACACCTTC; CDR3: CSVEAGAGYTF
D: TRBD2; J: TRBJ2-3; V: TRBV28; size: -; DNA: TGTGCCAGCAGTTCCCTCTCATTAGCTAGCGGGAGGAGCACAGATACGCAGTATTTT; CDR3: CASSSLSLASGRSTDTQYF
D: TRBD2; J: TRBJ2-7; V: TRBV5-1; size: -; DNA: TGCGCCAGCAGCCTACATACTAGCGGGAGGGCCGGCTACGAGCAGTACTTC; CDR3: CASSLHTSGRAGYEQYF
D: TRBD1; J: TRBJ2-1; V: TRBV27; size: -; DNA: TGTGCCAGCAGTCTCGACAGGGGCGGTAATGAGCAGTTCTTC; CDR3: CASSLDRGGNEQFF
D: -; J: TRBJ2-2; V: TRBV4-1; size: -; DNA: TGCGCCAGCAGCCAAGAGGGCGGCGACACCGGGGAGCTGTTTTTT; CDR3: CASSQEGGDTGELFF
D: -; J: TRBJ2-3; V: TRBV6-1; size: -; DNA: TGTGCCAGCAGTGAGTGGGGGAGATCCACAGATACGCAGTATTTT; CDR3: CASSEWGRSTDTQYF
D: -; J: TRBJ1-1; V: TRBV28; size: -; DNA: TGTGCCAGCAGTTCTAACAGGGAGAACACTGAAGCTTTCTTT; CDR3: CASSSNRENTEAFF
D: TRBD1; J: TRBJ1-2; V: TRBV7-9; size: -; DNA: TGTGCCAGCAGCTTGACAGGGCATGGCTATGGCTACACCTTC; CDR3: CASSLTGHGYGYTF
D: -; J: TRBJ2-7; V: TRBV7-2; size: -; DNA: TGTGCCAGCAGCTCAGCCACAGCCTACGAGCAGTACTTC; CDR3: CASSSATAYEQYF
D: TRBD1; J: TRBJ2-7; V: TRBV29-1; size: -; DNA: TGCAGCGTTGACCCGGGACAGACCTCCGACGAGCAGTACTTC; CDR3: CSVDPGQTSDEQYF
D: -; J: TRBJ2-7; V: TRBV14; size: -; DNA: TGTGCCAGCAGCCACGCCCAGGGTTTCGAGCAGTACTTC; CDR3: CASSHAQGFEQYF
D: -; J: TRBJ2-3; V: TRBV30; size: -; DNA: TGTGCCTGGAGTGTAACGGGAGATACGCAGTATTTT; CDR3: CAWSVTGDTQYF
D: -; J: TRBJ1-4; V: TRBV27; size: -; DNA: TGTGCCAGCAGATTGGGGGGAGCTAATGAAAAACTGTTTTTT; CDR3: CASRLGGANEKLFF
D: TRBD1; J: TRBJ2-7; V: TRBV28; size: -; DNA: TGTGCCAGCAGTCCGGGACAGAGCTCCTACGAGCAGTACTTC; CDR3: CASSPGQSSYEQYF
D: TRBD1; J: TRBJ2-7; V: TRBV4-1; size: once; DNA: TGCGCCAGCAGCCATCGACAGGGAACCGCAAGCGAGCAGTACTTC; CDR3: CASSHRQGTASEQYF
D: -; J: TRBJ2-7; V: TRBV19; size: once; DNA: TGTGCCAGTAGTATTTCGCAGGGGTCCTCCTACGAGCAGTACTTC; CDR3: CASSISQGSSYEQYF
D: -; J: TRBJ1-2; V: TRBV20-1; size: -; DNA: TGCAGTGCTAGAGGTGACTATGGCTACACCTTC; CDR3: CSARGDYGYTF
D: -; J: TRBJ1-2; V: TRBV29-1; size: few; DNA: TGCAGCGTTGCAGACTATGGCTACACCTTC; CDR3: CSVADYGYTF
D: -; J: TRBJ2-1; V: TRBV28; size: -; DNA: TGTGCCAGCAGTTTATTGGCGGAGAACTACAATGAGCAGTTCTTC; CDR3: CASSLLAENYNEQFF
D: -; J: TRBJ1-5; V: TRBV27; size: -; DNA: TGTGCCAGCAGTTTGGGCGTGAGGCAGCCCCAGCATTTT; CDR3: CASSLGVRQPQHF
D: TRBD1; J: TRBJ1-1; V: TRBV28; size: once; DNA: TGTGCCAGCAGTTTAGTGGGACAGGGGATGAACACTGAAGCTTTCTTT; CDR3: CASSLVGQGMNTEAFF
D: TRBD1; J: TRBJ2-2; V: TRBV28; size: -; DNA: TGTGCCACTCTCCGGGACAGCGGAACTAGGGGCGGGGAGCTGTTTTTT; CDR3: CATLRDSGTRGGELFF
D: -; J: TRBJ1-4; V: TRBV25-1; size: -; DNA: TGTGCCAGCAGTGAGACGCCTGGGGTATCTAATGAAAAACTGTTTTTT; CDR3: CASSETPGVSNEKLFF
D: TRBD2; J: TRBJ2-7; V: TRBV5-1; size: -; DNA: TGCGCCAGCAGCTTGTTAGCGGGAGAGACCTACGAGCAGTACTTC; CDR3: CASSLLAGETYEQYF
D: -; J: TRBJ2-7; V: TRBV5-6; size: -; DNA: TGTGCCAGCAGCTTGGGTTCGGCCTACGAGCAGTACTTC; CDR3: CASSLGSAYEQYF
D: -; J: TRBJ1-6; V: TRBV27; size: -; DNA: TGTGCCAGCAGTTTAGAGGACAGATTCCCCCTCCACTTT; CDR3: CASSLEDRFPLHF
D: -; J: TRBJ2-7; V: TRBV6-1; size: -; DNA: TGTGCCAGCAGTGAAGGCCTGCGGATCCTCACCTACGAGCAGTACTTC; CDR3: CASSEGLRILTYEQYF
D: -; J: TRBJ2-7; V: TRBV5-8; size: -; DNA: TGTGCCAGCAACCCAGGGTCGGCTTCCTACGAGCAGTACTTC; CDR3: CASNPGSASYEQYF
D: -; J: TRBJ2-1; V: TRBV7-9; size: -; DNA: TGTGCCAGCAGCTTAATAGGTGGAAATGAGCAGTTCTTC; CDR3: CASSLIGGNEQFF
D: -; J: TRBJ1-1; V: TRBV25-1; size: once; DNA: TGTGCCAGCAGTGAATTCACAGCGAACACTGAAGCTTTCTTT; CDR3: CASSEFTANTEAFF
D: -; J: TRBJ1-2; V: TRBV15; size: -; DNA: TGTGCCACCAGCAGAGATAGAGTGCAGGGCAGTAACTATGGCTACACCTTC; CDR3: CATSRDRVQGSNYGYTF
D: -; J: TRBJ1-1; V: TRBV27; size: -; DNA: TGTGCCAGCAGTTTAAGAGATGGGAACACTGAAGCTTTCTTT; CDR3: CASSLRDGNTEAFF
D: TRBD2; J: TRBJ2-1; V: TRBV6-4; size: -; DNA: TGTGCCAGCAGTGACCGCCTTGGCGGGGGCTACAATGAGCAGTTCTTC; CDR3: CASSDRLGGGYNEQFF
D: -; J: TRBJ2-7; V: TRBV30; size: -; DNA: TGTGCCTGGAACCGGGACTCACACGAGCAGTACTTC; CDR3: CAWNRDSHEQYF
D: TRBD2; J: TRBJ2-2; V: TRBV7-8; size: -; DNA: TGTGCCAGCAGCTTTGTTTCTAGCGGGAGGGCCGGGGCCGGGGAGCTGTTTTTT; CDR3: CASSFVSSGRAGAGELFF
D: TRBD1; J: TRBJ2-6; V: TRBV29-1; size: -; DNA: TGCAGCGTTGGTGTTTCCAGCCGGGACAGGGCTGGAGGGGCCAACGTCCTGACTTTC; CDR3: CSVGVSSRDRAGGANVLTF
D: -; J: TRBJ2-7; V: TRBV7-9; size: -; DNA: TGTGCCAGCAGCCTTGGGGACTTCTACGAGCAGTACTTC; CDR3: CASSLGDFYEQYF
D: -; J: TRBJ2-1; V: TRBV7-9; size: -; DNA: TGTGCCAGCAGCCCCCCGACAGATGCCTACAATGAGCAGTTCTTC; CDR3: CASSPPTDAYNEQFF
D: TRBD2; J: TRBJ2-1; V: TRBV29-1; size: -; DNA: TGCAGCGTTGATATGGCTAGCGGCTCCTACAATGAGCAGTTCTTC; CDR3: CSVDMASGSYNEQFF
D: -; J: TRBJ2-1; V: TRBV10-1; size: -; DNA: TGCGCCAGCAGTGACCACGGAGAAGCAGAGTTCTTC; CDR3: CASSDHGEAEFF
D: -; J: TRBJ2-1; V: TRBV4-1; size: -; DNA: TGCGCCAGCAGCCAGAGTCCCGGTGAGGCTGAGCAGTTCTTC; CDR3: CASSQSPGEAEQFF
D: TRBD2; J: TRBJ2-1; V: TRBV6-5; size: once; DNA: TGTGCCAGCAGTTGGACTAGCAGGAACAATGAGCAGTTCTTC; CDR3: CASSWTSRNNEQFF
D: -; J: TRBJ2-1; V: TRBV27; size: -; DNA: TGTGCCAGCCGTGTGGGGATAAGACAGTTCTTC; CDR3: CASRVGIRQFF
D: -; J: TRBJ2-5; V: TRBV16; size: -; DNA: TGTGCCAGCAGCTTAAACGTAGCGGAGACCCAGTACTTC; CDR3: CASSLNVAETQYF
D: -; J: TRBJ1-1; V: TRBV4-2; size: -; DNA: TGTGCCAGCAGCCAAGATAGAAGTGAAGCTTTCTTT; CDR3: CASSQDRSEAFF
D: TRBD1; J: TRBJ2-1; V: TRBV27; size: -; DNA: TGTGCCAGCGTGGCCGGGACAGGGTTCGACAATGAGCAGTTCTTC; CDR3: CASVAGTGFDNEQFF
D: TRBD2; J: TRBJ2-3; V: TRBV27; size: -; DNA: TGTGCCAGCAGTTTACAACTAGCGGGAGGTCGGAATACGCAGTATTTT; CDR3: CASSLQLAGGRNTQYF
D: -; J: TRBJ1-1; V: TRBV6-5; size: -; DNA: TGTGCCAGCAGTCCAGGGTTGAACACTGAAGCTTTCTTT; CDR3: CASSPGLNTEAFF
D: -; J: TRBJ2-7; V: TRBV6-5; size: -; DNA: TGTGCCAGCAGTTACAGCCCCGATTTCTACGAGCAGTACTTC; CDR3: CASSYSPDFYEQYF
D: -; J: TRBJ1-5; V: TRBV30; size: -; DNA: TGTGCCTGGAGCCAAAAGCGGGGAGCCGGTCAGCCCCAGCATTTT; CDR3: CAWSQKRGAGQPQHF
D: -; J: TRBJ1-1; V: TRBV2; size: once; DNA: TGTGCCAGCAGTGAGCAGGTCGTGGGGAACACTGAAGCTTTCTTT; CDR3: CASSEQVVGNTEAFF
D: TRBD1; J: TRBJ2-1; V: TRBV29-1; size: -; DNA: TGCAGCGTGGCCGGAACAGGGGGCCGGGGCGATGAGCAGTTCTTC; CDR3: CSVAGTGGRGDEQFF
D: -; J: TRBJ1-2; V: TRBV7-6; size: -; DNA: TGTGCCTCTAGGCCGAGGGGGGAGAACTATGGCTACACCTTC; CDR3: CASRPRGENYGYTF
D: -; J: TRBJ2-1; V: TRBV25-1; size: -; DNA: TGTGCCAGCAGTGGAAACCAGGTTAGCTCCTACAATGAGCAGTTCTTC; CDR3: CASSGNQVSSYNEQFF
D: TRBD1; J: TRBJ2-1; V: TRBV4-1; size: -; DNA: TGCGCCAGCAGCCAAATCGGGACAGGGGGAAATGAGCAGTTCTTC; CDR3: CASSQIGTGGNEQFF